The next 10 T cell receptor beta chains were all read from a single sample in a study of T cells in Graves' hyperthyroidism and ophthalmopathy. Amplification of TCR beta CDR3 regions was performed using RNA transcripts as template. A set of HTBI primers served as the primers for a first-round RT-PCR of the TCR CDR3. One entry per CDR3 protein results from TCRdb running MiXCR on the multiplex PCR reads. The sample carries roughly 170,000 distinct CDR3 sequences, about a sixth recorded once. Sequencing input: blood. These receptors were obtained from a woman aged 50 to 65 with Graves' hyperthyroidism.

This clonotype was seen ten or more times. The J gene is TRBJ1-2, the V gene TRBV11-2, with D perhaps matching TRBD1 (6 bases). Looked up from germline, CDR1 is SGHAT and CDR2 is FQNNGV. Trimming took 5 bases from V and 4 from J, leaving 14 bases between them. This CDR3 has 14 amino acids. The CDR3 nucleotides read TGTGCCAGCAGCGAGGGACATTTCAGCTATGGCTACACCTTC. This translates into CASSEGHFSYGYTF.

In its sample, this clonotype was seen many times. The genes are TRBV28 and TRBJ2-7; a weak D match, TRBD1 (5 bases). This CDR3 spans 12 amino acids. V lost 7 bases and J 3 bases, leaving 10 bases between the germline ends. Germline lookup yields CDR1 MDHEN and CDR2 SYDVKM. The CDR3 protein is CASTDNFYEQYF. In DNA, the CDR3 is TGTGCCAGCACGGACAATTTCTACGAGCAGTACTTC.

At least ten counts were recorded for this clonotype. The genes are TRBV6-1 and TRBJ1-4, with D hard to call. The CDR3 loop spans 12 amino acids. Germline assignment: CDR1 MNHNS and CDR2 SASEGT. Trimming cost V 5 bases and J 5 bases, with 6 bases left between them. The CDR3 is CASSSQNEKLFF. In DNA form, the CDR3 reads TGTGCCAGCAGTAGTCAGAATGAAAAACTGTTTTTT.

This clonotype was seen repeatedly, ten times or more. The chain carries TRBV20-1 and TRBJ1-1; 7 bases are a match to TRBD1. This CDR3 comprises 15 residues. CDR1 is DFQATT, CDR2 SNEGSKA, per germline (reference sequence). The J segment lost 2 bases and the V segment lost 1 base, leaving 7 bases of the junction unmatched. CDR3 sequence reads: CSARVTGARNTEAFF. The CDR3 DNA is TGCAGTGCTAGAGTAACAGGGGCCAGAAACACTGAAGCTTTCTTT.

This chain connects TRBV24-1 to TRBJ1-1, with D unclear. Germline V gene data show CDR1 as KGHDR and CDR2 as SFDVKD. Trimming took 6 bases from V and 5 from J, leaving 15 bases between them. The CDR3 consists of 14 residues. The CDR3 reads CATSYSLRPTEAFF. CDR3 DNA: TGTGCCACCAGTTACTCCCTCCGGCCGACTGAAGCTTTCTTT.

The chain joins TRBV28 to TRBJ2-3, with TRBD2 matching 7 bases. CDR1 and CDR2 from the germline V gene are MDHEN and SYDVKM. J gave up 2 bases and V 6 bases, and 5 bases lay outside the gene matches. This CDR3 comprises 14 residues. CDR3 sequence reads: CASRDGRPTDTQYF. For the CDR3, the DNA is TGTGCCAGCAGGGACGGGAGGCCCACAGATACGCAGTATTTT.

About this clonotype itself: A much bigger clone sits one base away, suggesting this may be a read error. J is TRBJ2-3 and V is TRBV4-2; no firm D call. The ends were cut back, 7 bases at V and 4 bases at J, with 12 bases in the middle. Per the germline V gene, CDR1 is LGHNA and CDR2 is YNFKEQ. The CDR3 contains 13 residues. CDR3 DNA: TGTGCCAGCATCCATCGGATCGCAGATACGCAGTATTTT. This translates into CASIHRIADTQYF.

In this sample, this clonotype turned up a few times. The V call is TRBV5-1, the J call TRBJ1-3, with D unclear. Trimming cost V 2 bases and J 0 bases, with 9 bases left between them. The length of the CDR3 is 15 residues. The germline V gene has CDR1 SGHRS and CDR2 YFSETQ. CDR3 in DNA: TGCGCCAGCAGCTTACGGTCACACTCTGGAAACACCATATATTTT. It specifies CASSLRSHSGNTIYF. The complete variable domain, with remaining parts taken from reference TRBV5-1 and TRBJ1-3, reads KAGVTQTPRYLIKTRGQQVTLSCSPISGHRSVSWYQQTPGQGLQFLFEYFSETQRNKGNFPGRFSGRQFSNSRSEMNVSTLELGDSALYLCASSLRSHSGNTIYFGEGSWLTVV.

This clonotype was counted ten times or more. V gene TRBV5-1 combines with J gene TRBJ2-7; D is uncertain. Per the germline V gene, CDR1 is SGHRS and CDR2 is YFSETQ. Trimming removed 2 bases from V and 0 bases from J, with 9 bases in between. The CDR3 consists of 14 residues. For the CDR3, the DNA is TGCGCCAGCAGCTTCACCTGGCGCTCCTACGAGCAGTACTTC. Its protein product is CASSFTWRSYEQYF.

This clonotype showed up many times. The CDR3 region is CASRDRLNTEAFF. The CDR3 DNA is TGTGCCTCCCGGGACCGGCTTAACACTGAAGCTTTCTTT. The chain links TRBV28 to TRBJ1-1; TRBD1 is a possible D gene (5 bases). The V gene's germline CDR1 is MDHEN and CDR2 SYDVKM. Trimming took 11 bases from V and 2 from J, leaving 15 bases between them. This CDR3 has 13 residues.